This TCR beta chain was recorded in a study of blood T cell repertoires in COVID-19. Trimming removed 3 bases from V and 10 bases from J; junction bases left unmatched: 8. The CDR3 is 15 residues long. The germline V gene encodes CDR1 SGDLS and CDR2 YYNGEE. Clones were sequenced by immunoSEQ multiplex PCR, and TCRdb holds only the in-frame ones, with some missing. The sample lists some 120,000 clones; roughly 79% were seen once. The chain is built from TRBV9 and TRBJ1-6; TRBD1 matches at 9 bases. The TCR was taken from a man aged 70-80 years with active or convalescent COVID-19. The specimen sequenced was peripheral blood. In nucleotides, the CDR3 is TGTGCCAGCAGCGAGCGGACAGGGGCACGATCACCCCTCCACTTT. Its protein is CASSERTGARSPLHF.